These T cell receptor beta chains were read from a single sample in a study of blood T cell repertoires in COVID-19. Clones were sequenced by immunoSEQ multiplex PCR, and TCRdb holds only the in-frame ones, with some missing. The sample contains about 15,000 clones, roughly 80% of which appear only once. The sample consisted of peripheral blood. These receptors were collected from a human donor in a cohort sampled during active COVID-19. The CDR3 runs from the conserved cysteine through the conserved F or W. D genes are given only for firm matches. The size field is filled for only some rows; it gives once, few, many or a size class.

D gene	V gene	J gene	clone size	CDR3 protein	CDR3 DNA
TRBD2	TRBV7-2	TRBJ2-5	-	CASSLIRGGQETQYF	TGTGCCAGCAGCTTAATCCGCGGGGGCCAAGAGACCCAGTACTTC
TRBD2	TRBV3-1/TRBV3-2	TRBJ2-1	-	CASSHRGELAGVITYNEQFF	TGTGCCAGCAGCCACCGGGGAGAACTAGCGGGAGTAATAACTTACAATGAGCAGTTCTTC
-	TRBV3-1/TRBV3-2	TRBJ1-5	few	CASSPNGGGNQPQHF	TGTGCCAGCAGCCCAAACGGGGGAGGCAATCAGCCCCAGCATTTT
TRBD1	TRBV6-5	TRBJ1-2	-	CASSFWDRVNGYTF	TGTGCCAGCAGCTTCTGGGACAGGGTGAATGGCTACACCTTC
TRBD1	TRBV5-4	TRBJ2-7	once	CASSTGQGMIYEQYF	TGTGCCAGCAGCACGGGACAGGGGATGATCTACGAGCAGTACTTC
-	TRBV6-2/TRBV6-3	TRBJ1-2	-	CASSYGGYGYTF	TGTGCCAGCAGTTACGGCGGCTATGGCTACACCTTC
-	TRBV25-1	TRBJ1-2	-	CASSGIGSYGYTF	TGTGCCAGCAGTGGGATTGGGAGCTATGGCTACACCTTC
TRBD2	TRBV3-1/TRBV3-2	TRBJ2-7	-	CASSQGGGSYEQYF	TGTGCCAGCAGCCAAGGGGGGGGCTCCTACGAGCAGTACTTC
-	TRBV5-4	TRBJ2-5	-	CASSEDRPTPLETQYF	TGTGCCAGCAGCGAGGACAGACCAACCCCGTTAGAGACCCAGTACTTC
TRBD1	TRBV4-1	TRBJ2-7	-	CASSQPGTGVYEQYF	TGCGCCAGCAGCCAACCCGGGACAGGAGTCTACGAGCAGTACTTC
-	TRBV4-3	TRBJ2-1	-	CASSSSGSSYNEQFF	TGCGCCAGCAGCTCTTCGGGTAGCTCCTACAATGAGCAGTTCTTC
TRBD2	TRBV5-6	TRBJ2-5	-	CASSLSIAGYQETQYF	TGTGCCAGCAGCTTGAGTATAGCGGGGTACCAAGAGACCCAGTACTTC
TRBD2	TRBV13	TRBJ2-3	few	CASSTDSGGTTDTQYF	TGTGCCAGCAGCACTGATAGCGGGGGGACCACAGATACGCAGTATTTT
-	TRBV11-3	TRBJ2-5	-	CASSRRGETQYF	TGTGCCAGCAGCCGCCGCGGGGAGACCCAGTACTTC
-	TRBV18	TRBJ2-5	-	CASSPSGGGRETQYF	TGTGCCAGCTCACCAAGTGGCGGTGGCAGAGAGACCCAGTACTTC
TRBD1	TRBV29-1	TRBJ2-1	-	CSVRQGPSLSASSYNEQFF	TGCAGCGTTCGACAGGGGCCGTCCCTCAGCGCTAGCTCCTACAATGAGCAGTTCTTC
TRBD1	TRBV5-1	TRBJ2-5	-	CASSRGQAFQETQYF	TGCGCCAGCAGCAGGGGACAGGCGTTCCAAGAGACCCAGTACTTC
-	TRBV4-2	TRBJ1-2	-	CASSQEAQNNYGYTF	TGTGCCAGCAGCCAAGAAGCACAGAATAACTATGGCTACACCTTC
TRBD1	TRBV15	TRBJ1-2	-	CATSRDKDRGINYGYTF	TGTGCCACCAGCAGAGATAAGGACAGGGGCATTAACTATGGCTACACCTTC
-	TRBV5-5	TRBJ2-7	-	CASSLTGYEQYF	TGTGCCAGCAGCTTGACGGGCTACGAGCAGTACTTC
-	TRBV7-6	TRBJ1-2	-	CASSLSPVVGYTF	TGTGCCAGCAGCTTAAGCCCCGTGGTCGGCTACACCTTC
-	TRBV6-5	TRBJ2-1	-	CASTSSRGSNEQFF	TGTGCCAGCACCTCCTCGCGGGGTTCCAATGAGCAGTTCTTC
TRBD2	TRBV3-1/TRBV3-2	TRBJ2-1	once	CASSQTLAGGRNEQFF	TGTGCCAGCAGCCAAACCCTAGCGGGGGGGCGCAATGAGCAGTTCTTC
TRBD2	TRBV19	TRBJ2-1	-	CASTLLAGASYNEQFF	TGTGCCAGTACCCTATTAGCGGGGGCCTCCTACAATGAGCAGTTCTTC
TRBD2	TRBV5-1	TRBJ2-1	once	CASSLVWTSGRAAGYNEQFF	TGCGCCAGCAGCTTGGTTTGGACTAGCGGGAGGGCCGCTGGTTACAATGAGCAGTTCTTC
-	TRBV5-6	TRBJ1-2	-	CASSSGLYGYTF	TGTGCCAGCAGCTCGGGACTGTATGGCTACACCTTC
-	TRBV27	TRBJ2-5	-	CASSLHGGRQETQYF	TGTGCCAGCAGTTTACACGGGGGGCGGCAAGAGACCCAGTACTTC
TRBD2	TRBV5-1	TRBJ2-2	-	CASSLGTSGGATGELFF	TGCGCCAGCAGCTTGGGGACTAGCGGGGGAGCCACCGGGGAGCTGTTTTTT
TRBD1	TRBV3-1/TRBV3-2	TRBJ2-1	-	CASSPDREQAHNEQFF	TGTGCCAGCAGCCCTGACAGGGAACAAGCACACAATGAGCAGTTCTTC
TRBD1	TRBV5-4	TRBJ1-6	-	CASSLDRGYNSPLHF	TGTGCCAGCAGCCTGGACAGGGGTTATAATTCACCCCTCCACTTT
-	TRBV11-2	TRBJ1-3	-	CASSLDRATGNTIYF	TGTGCCAGCAGCTTAGATCGCGCTACTGGAAACACCATATATTTT
-	TRBV6-6	TRBJ2-1	-	CASTNRDNNEQFF	TGTGCCAGCACTAACAGGGACAACAATGAGCAGTTCTTC
TRBD2	TRBV29-1	TRBJ2-2	-	CSVGLASNTGELFF	TGCAGCGTGGGACTAGCTTCGAACACCGGGGAGCTGTTTTTT
-	TRBV5-6	TRBJ1-2	once	CASSLFQGLLANYGYTF	TGTGCCAGCAGCTTGTTTCAGGGACTATTAGCTAACTATGGCTACACCTTC
TRBD1	TRBV7-2	TRBJ2-7	-	CASSFPGQGDYEQYF	TGTGCCAGCAGCTTCCCGGGACAGGGAGACTACGAGCAGTACTTC
TRBD2	TRBV28	TRBJ2-7	once	CASRTSGIYEQYF	TGTGCCAGCAGAACTAGCGGGATCTACGAGCAGTACTTC
-	TRBV7-9	TRBJ2-1	few	CASSLLDTGGNNEQFF	TGTGCCAGCAGCTTATTGGACACGGGGGGCAACAATGAGCAGTTCTTC
-	TRBV6-5	TRBJ1-4	once	CASSPGGNEKLFF	TGTGCCAGCAGCCCCGGGGGTAATGAAAAACTGTTTTTT
-	TRBV11-2	TRBJ2-3	-	CASSQMRGTDTQYF	TGTGCCAGCAGCCAAATGCGAGGCACAGATACGCAGTATTTT
TRBD1	TRBV4-1	TRBJ1-2	-	CASSQWLGQGLKGYTF	TGCGCCAGCAGCCAATGGTTGGGACAGGGGCTTAAAGGCTACACCTTC